One sample yielded the 27 T cell receptor beta chains listed below, sequenced in a study of shared clonotypes between healthy human individuals. Using immunoSEQ multiplex PCR, the repertoire was profiled, and TCRdb retains in-frame clones only, with some absent. The sample yields some 1.4 million clones, roughly 96% seen once. Sequenced: naive CD4+ T cells sorted from blood. The subset was: CD45RA+ positively selected. The receptors were gathered from a man younger than 45 in good health.

This chain uses TRBV18 with TRBJ2-1; no clear D. Trimming removed 3 bases from V and 7 bases from J, with 10 bases in between. This CDR3 region has 13 residues. Germline V gene lookup returns CDR1 KGHSH and CDR2 LQKENI. DNA for the CDR3: TGTGCCAGCTCACCGCCATTCAATAATGAGCAGTTCTTC. Its translation is CASSPPFNNEQFF.

DNA of the CDR3: TGTGCCAGCAGCGTAGCTACGGGGACAGGGCGCAATGAGCAGTTCTTC. Its translation: CASSVATGTGRNEQFF. The genes are TRBV9 and TRBJ2-1, with 9 nucleotides matching TRBD1. V gave up 0 bases and J gave up 6 bases; unmatched junction bases: 7. This CDR3 spans 16 amino acids. Germline CDR1 reads SGDLS; CDR2 reads YYNGEE.

The chain employs TRBV27 and TRBJ1-2, with 7 positions matching TRBD1. Germline CDR1 MNHEY, CDR2 SMNVEV (reference sequence). Losses at the gene ends were 4 bases for V and 8 bases for J; bases not matched to a gene: 13. CDR3 length: 15 amino acids. CDR3 sequence (DNA): TGTGCCAGCAGTTCATCCCGGGACAGCCTTCGGGGCTACACCTTC. This codes for CASSSSRDSLRGYTF.

The chain links TRBV29-1 to TRBJ1-3; 8 bases align to TRBD1. Trimming at V came to 6 bases and at J to 4 bases, leaving 8 bases not matched to a gene. The CDR3 has 14 residues. Looked up from germline, CDR1 is SQVTM and CDR2 is ANQGSEA. In nucleotides, the CDR3 is TGCAGCGTCCCTGGACAGGGCGAAGGAAACACCATATATTTT. It translates to CSVPGQGEGNTIYF.

J is TRBJ2-3 and V is TRBV5-1; TRBD2 matches 8 bases. The germline gives CDR1 SGHRS, CDR2 YFSETQ. V lost 0 bases to trimming and J lost 2 bases; unmatched junction nucleotides: 8. The CDR3 sequence is 17 residues long. The CDR3 bases are TGCGCCAGCAGCTTGGGAACTGCGGGAGGATCCACAGATACGCAGTATTTT. It translates to CASSLGTAGGSTDTQYF.

The genes are TRBV7-3 and TRBJ2-5; 10 nucleotides line up with TRBD2. CDR3 length: 14 amino acids. Germline trimming cut 5 bases from V and 4 bases from J; bases unmatched to any gene: 4. Germline CDR1 and CDR2: SGHTA and FQGTGA. CDR3 in amino acids: CASSAGTSVETQYF. CDR3 coding DNA: TGTGCCAGCAGCGCCGGGACTAGCGTAGAGACCCAGTACTTC.

J is TRBJ2-2 and V is TRBV5-1, with a tentative D call TRBD1 (5 bases). Germline-derived CDR1 and CDR2 are SGHRS and YFSETQ. Trimming took 0 bases from V and 5 from J, leaving 8 bases between them. The CDR3 totals 14 residues. The CDR3 DNA reads TGCGCCAGCAGCTTGGAAGGGGCGACCGGGGAGCTGTTTTTT. It is translated as CASSLEGATGELFF.

This sequence joins TRBV28 and TRBJ2-2, with 7 bases that match TRBD2. The CDR3 extends over 15 amino acids. The V segment lost 6 bases and the J segment 3 bases; nucleotides outside the gene matches: 7. Germline V gene sequence: CDR1 MDHEN, CDR2 SYDVKM. For the CDR3, the DNA is TGTGCCAGCAGGACGGGACTATTAGACACCGGGGAGCTGTTTTTT. Encoded protein: CASRTGLLDTGELFF.

The chain has TRBV15 and TRBJ2-5; 7 positions match TRBD2. The germline CDR1 and CDR2 sequences are LNHNV and YYDKDF (reference sequence). The CDR3 has 13 amino acids. J lost 4 bases, V lost 5 bases, and 4 bases had no gene match. Written as DNA, the CDR3 is TGTGCCACCAGCCATATAGCGGGAGAGACCCAGTACTTC. It specifies CATSHIAGETQYF.

The genes are TRBV6-5 and TRBJ2-7, with a tentative D call TRBD2 (7 bases). Per germline, CDR1 MNHEY and CDR2 SVGAGI. V was pared by 10 bases and J by 0 bases, with 13 bases between. This CDR3 has 13 amino acids. CDR3 sequence (DNA): TGTGCCACGGGGGGCAAACCCTCCTACGAGCAGTACTTC. Protein sequence: CATGGKPSYEQYF.

This clone was found once. Other DNA sequences from this sample encode an identical CDR3 as well. The V call is TRBV2, the J call TRBJ2-6; D not resolved. Germline V lookup: CDR1 SNHLY, CDR2 FYNNEI. CDR3 size: 14 residues. The V end was cut by 6 bases, the J end by 0 bases, with 6 bases between. The CDR3 DNA follows: TGTGCCAGCAGGTCCTCCTCTGGGGCCAACGTCCTGACTTTC. Translated: CASRSSSGANVLTF. The whole variable domain, remainder taken from reference TRBV2 and TRBJ2-6, is EPEVTQTPSHQVTQMGQEVILRCVPISNHLYFYWYRQILGQKVEFLVSFYNNEISEKSEIFDDQFSVERPDGSNFTLKIRSTKLEDSAMYFCASRSSSGANVLTFGAGSRLTVL.

This sequence joins TRBV5-6 and TRBJ2-7, with 7 positions matching TRBD1. There are 13 residues in the CDR3. V shed 1 base and J 5 bases; nucleotides not matched to a gene: 3. Germline loops: CDR1 SGHDT, CDR2 YYEEEE. CDR3 amino acids: CASSLWQGDEQYF. Written as DNA, the CDR3 is TGTGCCAGCAGCTTGTGGCAGGGGGACGAGCAGTACTTC. The variable domain in full, completed from reference TRBV5-6 and TRBJ2-7, reads DAGVTQSPTHLIKTRGQQVTLRCSPKSGHDTVSWYQQALGQGPQFIFQYYEEEERQRGNFPDRFSGHQFPNYSSELNVNALLLGDSALYLCASSLWQGDEQYFGPGTRLTVT.

The chain is built from TRBV7-2 and TRBJ1-5, with no clear D. Germline-derived CDR1 and CDR2 are SGHTA and FQGNSA. The CDR3 contains 13 residues. Trimming pared 5 bases from V and 6 bases from J, leaving 11 bases between. For the CDR3, the DNA is TGTGCCAGCAGCATCGACGTTTTTCAGCCCCAGCATTTT. It codes for CASSIDVFQPQHF.

The V call is TRBV13, the J call TRBJ2-5; maybe TRBD1 (5 bases). The DNA end lines up better with TRBJ2-7; the J call may be wrong. CDR3 length equals 14 residues. Germline V gene data show CDR1 as PRHDT and CDR2 as FYEKMQ (reference sequence). The CDR3 coding sequence is TGTGCCAGCAGCTTAGCACAGGACGCCTACGAGCAGTACTTC. Amino acid sequence: CASSLAQDAYEQYF.

The chain links TRBV6-5 to TRBJ2-7; D is possibly TRBD2 (5 bases). V lost 1 base to trimming and J lost 2 bases, with 9 bases between them. There are 14 residues in the CDR3. CDR1 and CDR2 from the germline V gene are MNHEY and SVGAGI. The CDR3 reads CASSYFGEPYEQYF. The CDR3 DNA is TGTGCCAGCAGTTACTTCGGGGAGCCCTACGAGCAGTACTTC.

The chain is built from TRBV5-4 and TRBJ2-1; 11 positions agree with TRBD2. The CDR3 is 16 amino acids. Losses at the gene ends were 6 bases for V and 4 bases for J; bases not matched to a gene: 9. CDR1 is SGHNT, CDR2 YYREEE, per germline (reference sequence). Here the CDR3 reads CASTLAGGPKYNEQFF. The CDR3 nucleotides are TGTGCCAGCACTTTAGCGGGAGGGCCAAAGTACAATGAGCAGTTCTTC.

The V gene is TRBV7-9, the J gene TRBJ2-7; 14 nucleotides match TRBD2. The CDR3 is made up of 17 amino acids. Germline CDR1 and CDR2: SEHNR and FQNEAQ (reference sequence). V lost 1 base to trimming and J lost 3 bases; unmatched junction nucleotides: 5. CDR3 in amino acids: CASSLGGLAGVYYEQYF. CDR3 coding DNA: TGTGCCAGCAGCTTAGGGGGACTAGCGGGAGTTTACTACGAGCAGTACTTC.

The chain recombines TRBV19 with TRBJ1-5; the D is unclear. The CDR3 sequence is 13 residues long. The V and J ends lost 4 bases and 6 bases respectively, with 10 bases between them. Germline CDR1 and CDR2: LNHDA and SQIVND (reference sequence). The DNA of the CDR3 is TGTGCCAGTAGTACCCATATTCCTCAGCCCCAGCATTTT. This sequence encodes CASSTHIPQPQHF.

About this clone itself: Compared with germline, one end of the junction differs, possibly owing to a read error. This sample includes further DNA sequences coding for the same CDR3. The V call is TRBV7-2, the J call TRBJ2-7; TRBD2 matches 7 bases. The length of the CDR3 is 15 residues. Germline V gives CDR1 SGHTA, CDR2 FQGNSA. CDR3 nucleotides: TGTGCCAGCAGCTTGGGCGGGAGCTCCCTCTACGAGCAGTATTTC. It is translated as CASSLGGSSLYEQYF.

This chain connects TRBV2 to TRBJ2-7; 8 bases line up with TRBD2. Per germline, CDR1 SNHLY and CDR2 FYNNEI. This CDR3 contains 15 residues. V dropped 6 bases and J dropped 0; count of bases not matched to a gene: 7. The CDR3 reads CASRPSSGSSYEQYF. CDR3 nucleotide sequence: TGTGCCAGCAGACCCTCCAGCGGGAGCTCCTACGAGCAGTACTTC. Supplemented by reference TRBV2 and TRBJ2-7, the full variable domain reads EPEVTQTPSHQVTQMGQEVILRCVPISNHLYFYWYRQILGQKVEFLVSFYNNEISEKSEIFDDQFSVERPDGSNFTLKIRSTKLEDSAMYFCASRPSSGSSYEQYFGPGTRLTVT.

The DNA for the CDR3 is TGTGCCAGCAGTTTTACCTTTCTAGGGGGGATACGGGAGCTGTTTTTT. This gives the protein CASSFTFLGGIRELFF. J is TRBJ2-2 and V is TRBV28; D might be TRBD1 or TRBD2, each matching 6 bases. This CDR3 is built from 16 residues. Per germline, CDR1 MDHEN and CDR2 SYDVKM. The ends were cut back, 3 bases at V and 9 bases at J, with 20 bases in the middle.

The chain has TRBV13 and TRBJ2-5; 7 bases fit TRBD1. The CDR3 runs 15 residues. V lost 7 bases and J lost 4; bases outside the gene matches: 12. Looked up from germline, CDR1 is PRHDT and CDR2 is FYEKMQ (reference sequence). CDR3 DNA sequence: TGTGCCAGCACGCGAGAGGGGGCGCCGGGAGAGACCCAGTACTTC. It yields the protein CASTREGAPGETQYF.

As concerns this clone: Within the sample, other DNA sequences also encode this same CDR3. The DNA of the CDR3 is TGCAGTGCGAGACTCGGCTATGGCTACACCTTC. Its translation is CSARLGYGYTF. This sequence joins TRBV20-1 and TRBJ1-2; D remains ambiguous. The length of the CDR3 is 11 residues. V was shortened by 6 bases and J by 4 bases, with 9 bases between the two germline ends. Germline loops: CDR1 DFQATT, CDR2 SNEGSKA (reference sequence).

The rearrangement uses TRBV10-2 and TRBJ1-3; D uncertain. Germline assignment: CDR1 WSHSY and CDR2 SAAADI. The length of the CDR3 is 14 residues. Trimming took 3 bases from V and 0 from J, leaving 6 bases between them. CDR3 protein: CASSEVDSGNTIYF. CDR3 nucleotide sequence: TGCGCCAGCAGTGAAGTGGACTCTGGAAACACCATATATTTT.

The rearrangement joins TRBV14 to TRBJ1-2; a weak D match, TRBD1 (5 bases). The CDR3 runs 14 residues. Germline V gene data show CDR1 as SGHDN and CDR2 as FVKESK. The V and J ends lost 4 bases and 3 bases respectively, with 12 bases between them. DNA of the CDR3: TGTGCCAGCAGCCGTCCAGGGATCGACTATGGCTACACCTTC. Its protein product is CASSRPGIDYGYTF. Together with reference TRBV14 and TRBJ1-2, the CDR3 gives the full variable domain: EAGVTQFPSHSVIEKGQTVTLRCDPISGHDNLYWYRRVMGKEIKFLLHFVKESKQDESGMPNNRFLAERTGGTYSTLKVQPAELEDSGVYFCASSRPGIDYGYTFGSGTRLTVV.

The gene calls are TRBV7-8 and TRBJ2-3, with a weak D call TRBD2 (5 bases). The CDR3 extends over 16 amino acids. Per the germline V gene, CDR1 is SGHVS and CDR2 is FQNEAQ. Trimming took off 5 bases at V and 3 bases at J, with 18 bases between the two ends. This CDR3 is CASSIVRAEGTDTQYF. The CDR3 DNA is TGTGCCAGCAGCATTGTCCGTGCAGAGGGAACAGATACGCAGTATTTT.

There are a few counts of this clone. The J gene is TRBJ1-1, the V gene TRBV7-9; weak D call: TRBD1 (5 bases). This CDR3 is 14 amino acids long. V shed 7 bases and J shed 1 base, with 13 bases lying between them. Germline V gives CDR1 SEHNR, CDR2 FQNEAQ (reference sequence). The CDR3 is CASIDRDRNTEAFF. CDR3 in DNA: TGTGCCAGCATCGATAGAGACAGGAACACTGAAGCTTTCTTT.